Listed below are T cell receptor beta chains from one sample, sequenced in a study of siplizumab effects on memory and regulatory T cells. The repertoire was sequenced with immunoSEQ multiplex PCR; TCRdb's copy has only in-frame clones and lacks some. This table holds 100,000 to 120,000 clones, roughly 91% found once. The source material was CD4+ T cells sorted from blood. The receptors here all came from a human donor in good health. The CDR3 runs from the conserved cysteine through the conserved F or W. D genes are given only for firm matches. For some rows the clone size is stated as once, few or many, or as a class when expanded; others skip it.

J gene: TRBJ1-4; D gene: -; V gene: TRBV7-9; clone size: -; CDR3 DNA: TGTGCCAGCAGCCCCCCACCGGCTAATGAAAAACTGTTTTTT; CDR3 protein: CASSPPPANEKLFF
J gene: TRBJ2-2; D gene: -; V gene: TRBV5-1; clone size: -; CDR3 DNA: TGCGCCAGCAGTGGTTCCGGGGCCTTCGGGTATGGCGGGGAGCTGTTTTTT; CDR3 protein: CASSGSGAFGYGGELFF
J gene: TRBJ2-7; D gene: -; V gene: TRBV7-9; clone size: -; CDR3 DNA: TGTGCCAGCAGCTTAGCTGCCGGGGAGCAGTACTTC; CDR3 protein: CASSLAAGEQYF
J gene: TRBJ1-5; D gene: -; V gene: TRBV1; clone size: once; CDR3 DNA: TGCACCAGCAGCCAGGCGGGACGTAGAATCAGGCCCCAGCATTTT; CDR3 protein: CTSSQAGRRIRPQHF
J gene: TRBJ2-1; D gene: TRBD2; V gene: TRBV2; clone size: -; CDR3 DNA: TGTGCCAGCAGTGAGCTAGCGGGAGCCTACAATGAGCAGTTCTTC; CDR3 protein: CASSELAGAYNEQFF
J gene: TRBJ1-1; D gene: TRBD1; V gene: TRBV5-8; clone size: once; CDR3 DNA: TGTGCCAGCAGCTGGGGAACAGGGACAGGGAACACTGAAGCTTTCTTT; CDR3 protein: CASSWGTGTGNTEAFF
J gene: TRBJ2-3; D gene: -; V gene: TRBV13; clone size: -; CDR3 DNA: TGTGCCAGCAGCTTAGGCTTTAAAGTGATTCCAACAGATACGCAGTATTTT; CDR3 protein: CASSLGFKVIPTDTQYF
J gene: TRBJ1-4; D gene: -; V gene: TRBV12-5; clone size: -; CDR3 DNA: TGTGCTAGTGGTTCCGGGTCGATCTCTGCAACTAATGAAAAACTGTTTTTT; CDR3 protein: CASGSGSISATNEKLFF
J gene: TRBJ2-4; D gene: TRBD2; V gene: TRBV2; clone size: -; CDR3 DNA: TGTGCCAGCAGAAGTGGACTAGCGGGCTCCAAAAACATTCAGTACTTC; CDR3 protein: CASRSGLAGSKNIQYF
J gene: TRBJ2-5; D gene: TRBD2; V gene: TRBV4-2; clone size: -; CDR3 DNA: TGTGCCAGCAGCCAGGACCACAGAAGACTAGCGGGAGAGACCCAGTACTTC; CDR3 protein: CASSQDHRRLAGETQYF
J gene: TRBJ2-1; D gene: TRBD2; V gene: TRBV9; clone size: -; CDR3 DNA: TGTGCCAGCAGCGGCAGCGGGAGCTCCTACAATGAGCAGTTCTTC; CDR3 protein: CASSGSGSSYNEQFF
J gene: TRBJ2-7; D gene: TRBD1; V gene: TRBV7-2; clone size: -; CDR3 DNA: TGTGCCAGCAGCTCTAGGACAGGGGACCCCTACGAGCAGTACTTC; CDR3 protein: CASSSRTGDPYEQYF